The 14 T cell receptor beta chains below come from one sample, sequenced in a study of PD-1 blockade in mismatch repair-deficient tumors. TCRdb keeps only in-frame clones here, not all; method: immunoSEQ multiplex PCR. The sample yields about 100,000 clones, over 75% seen once. The sequencing here drew on peripheral blood, taken 30 to 36 weeks after starting pembrolizumab. The receptors stem from an adult with mismatch repair-deficient cancer.

The chain employs TRBV10-3 and TRBJ1-2; D unclear. Germline lookup yields CDR1 ENHRY and CDR2 SYGVKD. This CDR3 is 13 amino acids long. V shed 5 bases and J shed 6 bases, with 13 bases lying between them. The chain's CDR3 is CAISIWPGDGYTF. DNA of the CDR3: TGTGCCATCAGTATTTGGCCTGGGGATGGCTACACCTTC.

On this clone: A read error may produce the germline difference seen at one junction end. V is TRBV7-7 and J is TRBJ2-1; maybe TRBD2 (6 bases). Germline assignment: CDR1 SSHAT and CDR2 FNYEAQ (reference sequence). The CDR3 runs to 15 residues. The CDR3 DNA reads TGTGCTAGCAGCTCAAACTCGGGATCCGGGAGTGAGCAGTTCTTC. Protein product: CASSSNSGSGSEQFF.

The genes are TRBV7-9 and TRBJ2-7, with 11 bases aligning to TRBD2. Germline V gene lookup returns CDR1 SEHNR and CDR2 FQNEAQ (reference sequence). The CDR3 spans 17 residues. Trimming took 0 bases from V and 2 from J; bases not matched to a gene: 6. CDR3 bases: TGTGCCAGCAGCTTAGCTCCCGGGACTAGCGGTACCTACGAGCAGTACTTC. Protein: CASSLAPGTSGTYEQYF.

V gene TRBV6-6 combines with J gene TRBJ1-2, with TRBD1 identical over 9 bases. V lost 5 bases and J lost 4; bases outside the gene matches: 5. There are 14 residues in the CDR3. Germline CDR1 is MNHNY and CDR2 is SVGAGI (reference sequence). This CDR3 reads CASSDTGGGYGYTF. The CDR3, as DNA: TGTGCCAGCAGTGACACAGGGGGCGGCTATGGCTACACCTTC.

This clone was detected only a few times. The genes are TRBV9 and TRBJ1-4, with 7 bases that match TRBD1. This CDR3 is 15 amino acids long. V was clipped by 4 bases and J by 4 bases; unmatched bases: 7. Germline V gives CDR1 SGDLS, CDR2 YYNGEE. CDR3 coding DNA: TGTGCCAGCAGCTTCACCGGGACAGATAATGAAAAACTGTTTTTT. Its protein is CASSFTGTDNEKLFF.

The chain carries TRBV7-9 and TRBJ1-1; 7 nucleotides match TRBD1. The germline CDR1 and CDR2 sequences are SEHNR and FQNEAQ (reference sequence). V lost 5 bases, J lost 4 bases, and 4 bases stayed unmatched. The CDR3 contains 13 residues. The CDR3 region is CASSTTGVTEAFF. CDR3 nucleotides: TGTGCCAGCAGCACCACAGGGGTCACTGAAGCTTTCTTT.

The rearrangement joins TRBV28 to TRBJ1-1, with TRBD1 matching 10 bases. CDR1 and CDR2 from the germline V gene are MDHEN and SYDVKM. The length of the CDR3 is 13 residues. The trim removed 5 bases at V and 11 bases at J, leaving 8 bases unmatched. The DNA of the CDR3 is TGTGCCAGCAGTCTCGGGACAGGGGAGAGGGCTTTCTTT. This codes for CASSLGTGERAFF.

This clone has just a few counts. The V call is TRBV29-1, the J call TRBJ1-1; tentative D call: TRBD1 (5 bases). Between the trimmed V and J ends, which lost 2 bases and 1 base, there was a span of 8 bases. This CDR3 is built from 13 residues. Germline V gene lookup returns CDR1 SQVTM and CDR2 ANQGSEA. The CDR3 bases are TGCAGCGTTGAATACGGGGGGAACACTGAAGCTTTCTTT. The encoded protein is CSVEYGGNTEAFF. The variable domain in full, completed from reference TRBV29-1 and TRBJ1-1, reads SAVISQKPSRDICQRGTSLTIQCQVDSQVTMMFWYRQQPGQSLTLIATANQGSEATYESGFVIDKFPISRPNLTFSTLTVSNMSPEDSSIYLCSVEYGGNTEAFFGQGTRLTVV.

V gene TRBV9 combines with J gene TRBJ2-5; D is unclear. V shed 0 bases and J shed 5 bases, with 11 bases lying between them. The CDR3 length is 14 residues. Looked up from germline, CDR1 is SGDLS and CDR2 is YYNGEE. The CDR3 DNA reads as TGTGCCAGCAGCGTAGGGCCGGGCCGGGAGACCCAGTACTTC. This sequence encodes CASSVGPGRETQYF.

The CDR3 DNA sequence: TGTGCCAGCAGCACTATGGGTAGGGGTTATGGCTACACCTTC. The encoded protein is CASSTMGRGYGYTF. The V gene is TRBV7-2, the J gene TRBJ1-2; possible D gene TRBD1, 5 bases. Germline V lookup: CDR1 SGHTA, CDR2 FQGNSA. The CDR3 covers 14 residues. V lost 5 bases and J 5 bases, leaving 15 bases between the germline ends.

The chain links TRBV27 to TRBJ2-7; the D gene is possibly TRBD2 (6 bases). V shed 5 bases and J shed 0 bases, with 8 bases lying between them. The CDR3 has 13 amino acids. Germline values: CDR1 MNHEY, CDR2 SMNVEV (reference sequence). CDR3 sequence (DNA): TGTGCCAGCAGTCACGGGAGCTCCTACGAGCAGTACTTC. Residues: CASSHGSSYEQYF.

This clone was recorded a few times. This sequence joins TRBV6-1 and TRBJ2-7; TRBD1 matches 8 bases. The CDR3 consists of 15 residues. Trimming removed 2 bases from V and 7 bases from J; junction bases left unmatched: 10. CDR1 and CDR2 from the germline V gene are MNHNS and SASEGT. DNA of the CDR3: TGTGCCAGCAGTGAAAGCGGACAGGGATATGGGGAGCAGTACTTC. Translated, it gives CASSESGQGYGEQYF.

This chain connects TRBV6-6 to TRBJ2-3; perhaps D is TRBD1 or TRBD2 (5 bases each). The germline V gene encodes CDR1 MNHNY and CDR2 SVGAGI (reference sequence). The CDR3 spans 16 residues. The V and J ends lost 0 bases and 1 base respectively, with 11 bases between them. The CDR3 coding sequence is TGTGCCAGCAGTTACTCGGGGGAATTCGGCACAGATACGCAGTATTTT. It yields the protein CASSYSGEFGTDTQYF.

This chain uses TRBV6-1 with TRBJ1-2; 9 bases fit TRBD1. Germline assignment: CDR1 MNHNS and CDR2 SASEGT. With V trimmed by 2 bases and J by 8 bases, 18 bases remained unmatched. The CDR3 is 18 amino acids. CDR3 nucleotides: TGTGCCAGCAGTGAAACCGGGACAGGGTATGCGGGAGAAGGAGGCTACACCTTC. This codes for CASSETGTGYAGEGGYTF.